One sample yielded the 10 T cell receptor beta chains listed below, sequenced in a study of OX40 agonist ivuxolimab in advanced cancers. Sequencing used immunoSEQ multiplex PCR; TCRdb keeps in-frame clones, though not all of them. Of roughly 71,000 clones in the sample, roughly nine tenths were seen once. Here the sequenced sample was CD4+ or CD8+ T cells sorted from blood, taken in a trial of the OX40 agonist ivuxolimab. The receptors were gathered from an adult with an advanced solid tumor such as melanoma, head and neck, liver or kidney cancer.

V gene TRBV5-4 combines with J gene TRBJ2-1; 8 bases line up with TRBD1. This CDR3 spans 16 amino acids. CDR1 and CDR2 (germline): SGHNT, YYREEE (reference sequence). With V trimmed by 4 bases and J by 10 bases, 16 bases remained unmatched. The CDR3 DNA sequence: TGTGCCAGCAGCAATGACAGGGGCGGGCTTTTACGGGAGCAGTTCTTC. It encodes CASSNDRGGLLREQFF.

Here the CDR3 DNA reads TGCGCCAGCCGATCGGCGACTCCCGAGCAGTACTTC. Its translation is CASRSATPEQYF. The rearrangement joins TRBV5-1 to TRBJ2-7; D not resolved. Deletions cut 7 bases from V and 6 bases from J, with 14 bases between. The CDR3 covers 12 residues. Germline CDR1 SGHRS, CDR2 YFSETQ. The whole variable domain, filled in from reference TRBV5-1 and TRBJ2-7, reads KAGVTQTPRYLIKTRGQQVTLSCSPISGHRSVSWYQQTPGQGLQFLFEYFSETQRNKGNFPGRFSGRQFSNSRSEMNVSTLELGDSALYLCASRSATPEQYFGPGTRLTVT.

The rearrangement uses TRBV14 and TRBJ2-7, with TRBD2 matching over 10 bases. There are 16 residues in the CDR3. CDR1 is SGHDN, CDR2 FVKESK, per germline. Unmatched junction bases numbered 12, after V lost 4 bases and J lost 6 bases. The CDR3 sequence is CASSRLAGGGLPEQYF. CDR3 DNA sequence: TGTGCCAGCAGCCGGTTAGCGGGAGGCGGACTCCCCGAGCAGTACTTC.

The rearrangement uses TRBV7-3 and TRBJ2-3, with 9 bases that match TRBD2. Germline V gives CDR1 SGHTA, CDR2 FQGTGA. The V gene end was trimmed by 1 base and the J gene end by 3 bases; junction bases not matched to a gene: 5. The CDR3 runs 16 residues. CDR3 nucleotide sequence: TGTGCCAGCAGCTTAATGGCGGGAGGGCGGACAGATACGCAGTATTTT. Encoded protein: CASSLMAGGRTDTQYF.

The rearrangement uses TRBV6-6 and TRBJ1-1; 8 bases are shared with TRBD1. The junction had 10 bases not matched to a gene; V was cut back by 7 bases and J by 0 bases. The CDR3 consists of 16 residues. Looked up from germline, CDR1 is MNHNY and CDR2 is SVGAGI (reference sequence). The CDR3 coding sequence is TGTGCCAGCACCCTAGGACAGGGCGGGGTGAACACTGAAGCTTTCTTT. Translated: CASTLGQGGVNTEAFF.

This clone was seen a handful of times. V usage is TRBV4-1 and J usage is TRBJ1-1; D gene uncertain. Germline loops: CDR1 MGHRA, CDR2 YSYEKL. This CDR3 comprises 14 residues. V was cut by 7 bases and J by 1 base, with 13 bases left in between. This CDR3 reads CASTKVHGNTEAFF. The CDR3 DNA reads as TGCGCCAGCACCAAGGTCCATGGGAACACTGAAGCTTTCTTT.

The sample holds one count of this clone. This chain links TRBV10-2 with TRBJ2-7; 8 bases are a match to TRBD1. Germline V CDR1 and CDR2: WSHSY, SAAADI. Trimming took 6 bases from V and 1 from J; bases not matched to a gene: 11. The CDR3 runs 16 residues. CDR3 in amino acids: CASSERGQGISYEQYF. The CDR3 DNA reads TGCGCCAGCAGCGAAAGAGGACAGGGAATATCCTACGAGCAGTACTTC.

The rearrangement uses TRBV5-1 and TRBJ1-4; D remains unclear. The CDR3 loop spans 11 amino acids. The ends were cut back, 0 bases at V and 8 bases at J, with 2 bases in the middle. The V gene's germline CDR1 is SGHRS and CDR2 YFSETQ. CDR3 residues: CASSLGEKLFF. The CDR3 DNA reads TGCGCCAGCAGCTTGGGAGAAAAACTGTTTTTT. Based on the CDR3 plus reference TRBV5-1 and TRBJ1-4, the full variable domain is KAGVTQTPRYLIKTRGQQVTLSCSPISGHRSVSWYQQTPGQGLQFLFEYFSETQRNKGNFPGRFSGRQFSNSRSEMNVSTLELGDSALYLCASSLGEKLFFGSGTQLSVL.

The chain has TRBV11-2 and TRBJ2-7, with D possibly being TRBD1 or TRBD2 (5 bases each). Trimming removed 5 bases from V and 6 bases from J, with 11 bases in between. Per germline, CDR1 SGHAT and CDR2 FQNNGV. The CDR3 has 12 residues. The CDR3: CASSPEGLEQYF. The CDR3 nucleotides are TGTGCCAGCAGCCCAGAGGGGCTCGAGCAGTACTTC.

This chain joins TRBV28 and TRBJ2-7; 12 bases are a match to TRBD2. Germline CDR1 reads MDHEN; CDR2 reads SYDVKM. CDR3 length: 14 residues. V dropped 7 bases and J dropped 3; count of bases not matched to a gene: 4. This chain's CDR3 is CASTMGLAGYEQYF. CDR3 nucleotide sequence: TGTGCCAGCACCATGGGACTAGCGGGCTACGAGCAGTACTTC.